This TCR beta chain came from a study of blood T cell repertoires in COVID-19 (dated by TCRdb to the early 2020s). About the full investigation: Samples covering the acute and convalescent phases of COVID-19 were provided by collaborators in the United States, Italy and Spain. The prospective study material was composed of cDNA or gDNA derived from T cells, B-cell-depleted T cells, or PBMCs. Subjects who had been exposed to COVID-19, were actively infected with it, or had recovered from it provided the deeply sampled blood TCRbeta repertoires that made up the dataset. A freely available public database, intended as a resource for researchers studying the immune response to SARS-CoV-2, is where the repertoires were released. The samples were drawn from the first 160 participants of the ongoing ImmuneRACE study and from over 950 subjects provided by 6 global collaborators. Sample metadata almost always included a de-identified subject ID, COVID-19 status, age in years and sex. Where available, HLA class I and class II types were obtained from metadata supplied by the sample provider rather than from assay-based typing.

TCRbeta CDR3 regions were amplified from genomic DNA by means of the immunoSEQ Assay, a bias-controlled multiplex PCR. Regarding the original processing steps: The number of nucleated cells in each sample was estimated by amplification of reference gene primers within the assay. To quantify the absolute abundance of each unique TCRbeta CDR3 rearrangement, sequence reads were collapsed and filtered. For each sample, productive Simpson clonality was calculated as the square root of Simpson's diversity index over productive rearrangements. In TCRdb, the immuneACCESS table is reduced to in-frame sequences with V and J assigned. These tables do not hold every clone; where another copy was compared, an unresolved V gene accounts for under half, and the others remain unexplained. From that table come the V and J calls and clone size; the DNA was used to work out D and trimming. Within this sample are 62,000 or so clones, with roughly 76% of them counted one time only. The biggest ten clones account for 4% to 5.5% of the sample.

CDR1 MNHEY and CDR2 SVGAGI were looked up in the germline V gene. Including the terminal cysteine and phenylalanine, the CDR3 comprises 14 residues. CDR3 DNA only is kept here, 42 bases in frame from base 1. The V end loses 2 bases and the J end loses 0 bases, and a stretch of 8 bases separates them. Collaborating institutions collected whole blood in K2EDTA tubes following their own protocols. For TCRbeta analysis, collaborators shipped samples as frozen whole blood, isolated PBMCs, or DNA extracted from either of those sample types. The study at large found these results: Clinical and demographic metadata were provided uncurated, with the amount varying by source and participant.

Points on this clone: Its target antigen remains unknown. Base qualities are not recorded, but no much larger clone differs from it by a single base.

The specimen was peripheral blood. The TCR originated in a human donor in a cohort sampled during active COVID-19. Recombination linked TRBV6-5 to TRBJ2-7, and TRBD1 may be the D gene, going by 5 matching bases. At the DNA level, the sequence is TGTGCCAGCAGTTACCAGGGTAGCTCCTACGAGCAGTACTTC. Its product reads: CASSYQGSSYEQYF.